Sequencing of this T cell receptor beta chain was carried out in a study of neurological immune-mediated disorders. Regarding the study as a whole: The most TCR clonal expansion was seen in HTLV-1-associated myelopathy, whereas the least was seen in multiple sclerosis, below the level in healthy controls. Private repertoires in all groups were suggested, as expanded clones shared no CDR3 amino acid sequences across subjects.

TCRdb called the 5' RACE reads again in MiXCR, with one record for every CDR3 protein. The sample holds approximately 25,000 distinct CDR3 sequences, around a fifth seen once. In regard to this clonotype: What it binds is unknown.

What was sequenced was PBMCs. The origin of this receptor is a woman in her sixties in good health.

The CDR3: CASSSYIMGLADGSYNEQFF. Written as DNA, the CDR3 is TGTGCCAGCAGCTCCTACATAATGGGACTAGCGGACGGATCCTACAATGAGCAGTTCTTC. J is TRBJ2-1 and V is TRBV7-9; 11 bases fit TRBD2. The CDR3 totals 20 residues. Losses at the gene ends were 4 bases for V and 1 base for J; bases not matched to a gene: 15. Germline loops: CDR1 SEHNR, CDR2 FQNEAQ (reference sequence).